This T cell receptor beta chain was obtained from a study of metastatic and nonmetastatic thyroid tumors. Study-wide background: Malignant and benign thyroid patients had repertoires compared in peripheral blood and tumor or nodule tissue. Findings of the study overall: Malignant thyroid tumors reportedly had TCR beta diversity that was significantly higher than in benign nodules, in blood and tumor.

This CDR3 comprises 14 residues. The V gene's germline CDR1 is SEHNR and CDR2 FQNEAQ (reference sequence). V was clipped by 5 bases and J by 1 base; unmatched bases: 3. All patients were treatment-naive before thyroid surgery. This clone has ten or more counts. Its antigen is undetermined. In the authors' methods: To classify distant metastasis in papillary thyroid cancer, a model was built from CDR3 differences across clinicopathological groups. From the PCR reads, TCRdb re-called clones with MiXCR. Clone size and V and J calls follow TCRdb, not the original study. This repertoire shows 25,000 to 30,000 clones, roughly 17% found once; its top ten account for approximately 4.8%.

The TCR sequence derives from a female donor with papillary thyroid cancer or a benign thyroid nodule (not recorded which). Some clones in this sample may be carry-over from other donors' samples. The chain has TRBV7-9 and TRBJ2-5, with 8 bases that match TRBD1. What was sequenced was blood. CDR3 amino acids: CASSPGQGQETQYF. In DNA, the CDR3 is TGTGCCAGCAGCCCCGGACAGGGCCAAGAGACCCAGTACTTC.